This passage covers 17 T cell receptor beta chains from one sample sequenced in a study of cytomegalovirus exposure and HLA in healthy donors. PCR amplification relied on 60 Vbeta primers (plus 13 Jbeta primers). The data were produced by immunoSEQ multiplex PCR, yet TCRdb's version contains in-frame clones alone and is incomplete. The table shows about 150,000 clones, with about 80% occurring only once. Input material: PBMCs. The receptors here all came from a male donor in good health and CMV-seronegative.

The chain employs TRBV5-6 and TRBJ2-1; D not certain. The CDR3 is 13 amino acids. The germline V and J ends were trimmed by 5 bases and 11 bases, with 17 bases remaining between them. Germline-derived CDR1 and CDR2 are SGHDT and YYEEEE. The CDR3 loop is CASSLIALTKQFF. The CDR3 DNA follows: TGTGCCAGCAGTCTGATAGCCCTGACGAAGCAGTTCTTC.

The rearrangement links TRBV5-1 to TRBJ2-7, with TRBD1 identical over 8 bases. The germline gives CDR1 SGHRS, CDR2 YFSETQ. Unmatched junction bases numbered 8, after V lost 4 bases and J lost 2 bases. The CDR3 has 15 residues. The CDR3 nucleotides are TGCGCCAGCAGCATAACCGGGACAGGAACCTACGAGCAGTACTTC. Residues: CASSITGTGTYEQYF.

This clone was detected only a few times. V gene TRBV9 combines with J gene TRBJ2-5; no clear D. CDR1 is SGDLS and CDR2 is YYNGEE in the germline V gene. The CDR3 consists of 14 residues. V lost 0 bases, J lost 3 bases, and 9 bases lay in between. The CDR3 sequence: CASSVGQGKETQYF. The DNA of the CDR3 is TGTGCCAGCAGCGTAGGACAAGGTAAAGAGACCCAGTACTTC.

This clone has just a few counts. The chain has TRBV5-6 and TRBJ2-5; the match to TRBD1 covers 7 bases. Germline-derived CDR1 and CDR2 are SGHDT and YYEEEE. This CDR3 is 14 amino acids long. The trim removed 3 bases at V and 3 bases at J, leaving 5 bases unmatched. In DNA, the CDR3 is TGTGCCAGCAGCTCCGGACAGGCGAAAGAGACCCAGTACTTC. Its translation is CASSSGQAKETQYF.

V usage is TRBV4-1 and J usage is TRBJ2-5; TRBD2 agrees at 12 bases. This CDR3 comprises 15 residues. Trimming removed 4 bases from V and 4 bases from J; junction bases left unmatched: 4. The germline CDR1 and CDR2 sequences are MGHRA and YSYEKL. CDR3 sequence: CASSRLAGGLETQYF. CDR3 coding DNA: TGCGCCAGCAGCCGCCTAGCGGGGGGGCTAGAGACCCAGTACTTC.

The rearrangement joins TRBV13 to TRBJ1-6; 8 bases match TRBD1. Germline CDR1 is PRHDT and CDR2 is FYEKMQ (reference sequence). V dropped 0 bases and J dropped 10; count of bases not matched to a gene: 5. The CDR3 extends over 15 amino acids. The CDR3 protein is CASSLGDRDVSPLHF. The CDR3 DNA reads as TGTGCCAGCAGCTTAGGGGACAGGGATGTCTCACCCCTCCACTTT.

CDR3 in amino acids: CAIRGFRQLNTEAFF. The DNA for the CDR3 is TGTGCCATCAGGGGGTTTCGACAGTTGAACACTGAAGCTTTCTTT. This chain uses TRBV10-3 with TRBJ1-1; tentatively, D is TRBD1 (5 bases). Germline CDR1 is ENHRY and CDR2 is SYGVKD. The CDR3 sequence is 15 residues long. Trimming shortened V by 6 bases and J by 0 bases, and 14 bases separated the two germline ends.

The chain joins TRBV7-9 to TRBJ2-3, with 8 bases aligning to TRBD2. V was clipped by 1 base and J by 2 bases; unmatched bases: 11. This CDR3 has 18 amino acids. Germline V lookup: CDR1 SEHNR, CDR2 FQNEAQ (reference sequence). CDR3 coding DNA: TGTGCCAGCAGCTTAGGACCCTTGGAGCGGGGGATCACAGATACGCAGTATTTT. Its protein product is CASSLGPLERGITDTQYF.

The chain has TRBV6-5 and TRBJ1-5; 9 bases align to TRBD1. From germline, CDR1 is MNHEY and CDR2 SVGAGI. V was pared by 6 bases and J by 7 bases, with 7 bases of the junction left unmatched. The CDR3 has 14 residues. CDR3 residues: CASSSRQGDQPQHF. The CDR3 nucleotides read TGTGCCAGCAGCAGCCGACAGGGGGACCAGCCCCAGCATTTT.

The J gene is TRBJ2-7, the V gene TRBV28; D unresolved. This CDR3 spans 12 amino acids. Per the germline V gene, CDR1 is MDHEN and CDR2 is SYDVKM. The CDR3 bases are TGTGCGACGTGTGAGGAGTACGGCGAGCAGTACTTC. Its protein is CATCEEYGEQYF.

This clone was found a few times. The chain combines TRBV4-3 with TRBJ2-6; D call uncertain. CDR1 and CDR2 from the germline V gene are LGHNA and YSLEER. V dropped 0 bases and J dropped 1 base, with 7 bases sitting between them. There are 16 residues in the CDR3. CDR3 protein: CASSQEYGSGANVLTF. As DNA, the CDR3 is TGCGCCAGCAGCCAAGAATACGGGTCTGGGGCCAACGTCCTGACTTTC.

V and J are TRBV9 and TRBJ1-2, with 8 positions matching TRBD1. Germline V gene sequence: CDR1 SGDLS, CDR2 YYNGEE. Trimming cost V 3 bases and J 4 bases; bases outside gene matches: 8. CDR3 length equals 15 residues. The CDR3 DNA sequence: TGTGCCAGCAGCGAGGGGACAGGAATTCCCTATGGCTACACCTTC. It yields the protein CASSEGTGIPYGYTF. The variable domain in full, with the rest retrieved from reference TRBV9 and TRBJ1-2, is DSGVTQTPKHLITATGQRVTLRCSPRSGDLSVYWYQQSLDQGLQFLIQYYNGEERAKGNILERFSAQQFPDLHSELNLSSLELGDSALYFCASSEGTGIPYGYTFGSGTRLTVV.

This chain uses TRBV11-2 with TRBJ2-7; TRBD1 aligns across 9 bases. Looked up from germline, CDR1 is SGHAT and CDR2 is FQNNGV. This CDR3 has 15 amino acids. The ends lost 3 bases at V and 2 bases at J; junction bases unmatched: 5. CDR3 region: CASSFRDRAPYEQYF. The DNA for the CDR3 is TGTGCCAGCAGCTTCCGGGACAGGGCCCCCTACGAGCAGTACTTC.

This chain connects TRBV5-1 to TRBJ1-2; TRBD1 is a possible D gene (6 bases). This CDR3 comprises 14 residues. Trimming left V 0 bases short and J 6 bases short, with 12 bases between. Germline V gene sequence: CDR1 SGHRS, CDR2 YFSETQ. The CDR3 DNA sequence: TGCGCCAGCAGCTTGGCCCCCAGGGGCGATGGCTACACCTTC. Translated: CASSLAPRGDGYTF.

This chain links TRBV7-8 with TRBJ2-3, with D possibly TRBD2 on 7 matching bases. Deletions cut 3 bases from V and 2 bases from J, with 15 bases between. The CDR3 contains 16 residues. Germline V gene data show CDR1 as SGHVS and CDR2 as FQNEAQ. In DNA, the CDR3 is TGTGCCAGCAGCTTTTGGGGGGGCATCAACACAGATACGCAGTATTTT. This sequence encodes CASSFWGGINTDTQYF. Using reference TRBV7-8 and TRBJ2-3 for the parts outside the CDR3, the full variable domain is GAGVSQSPRYKVAKRGQDVALRCDPISGHVSLFWYQQALGQGPEFLTYFQNEAQLDKSGLPSDRFFAERPEGSVSTLKIQRTQQEDSAVYLCASSFWGGINTDTQYFGPGTRLTVL.

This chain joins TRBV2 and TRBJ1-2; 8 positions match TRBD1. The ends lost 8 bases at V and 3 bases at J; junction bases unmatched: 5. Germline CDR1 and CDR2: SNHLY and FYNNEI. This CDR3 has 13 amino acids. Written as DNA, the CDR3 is TGTGCCAGCCGGGGACAGGCGGACTATGGCTACACCTTC. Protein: CASRGQADYGYTF.

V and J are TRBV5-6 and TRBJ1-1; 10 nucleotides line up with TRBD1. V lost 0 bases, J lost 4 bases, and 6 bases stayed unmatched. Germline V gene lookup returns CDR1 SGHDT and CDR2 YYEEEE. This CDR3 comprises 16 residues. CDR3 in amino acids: CASSLGPGTGATEAFF. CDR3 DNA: TGTGCCAGCAGCTTGGGTCCTGGGACAGGGGCCACTGAAGCTTTCTTT.